This T cell receptor beta chain originates from a study of PD-L1 blockade in urothelial cancer. Study-wide results and caveats: When measured at 3 weeks, tumor-associated blood clones expanded more in durable-benefit patients.

Time point defined: peripheral blood 6 weeks after treatment start. What went into each PCR as a spike was synthetic TCR analog templates. Assay used: immunoSEQ multiplex PCR; TCRdb lists only in-frame clones, some missing. Found here are tens of thousands of clones, 88% of them singletons; the top ten hold around 11%. This CDR3 is built from 12 residues. V shed 4 bases and J shed 3 bases, with 8 bases lying between them. Looked up from germline, CDR1 is SGHRS and CDR2 is YFSETQ. As concerns this clone: Antigen unknown. Other nucleotide sequences in the sample specify the same CDR3.

This specimen was PBMCs, taken around atezolizumab (anti-PD-L1) treatment. The clonotype originates from a man in his 60s with urothelial cancer. The chain is built from TRBV5-1 and TRBJ2-7; D is ambiguous. The CDR3 sequence is CASSLDRYEQYF. The CDR3 DNA follows: TGCGCCAGCAGCCTGGATCGCTACGAGCAGTACTTC.